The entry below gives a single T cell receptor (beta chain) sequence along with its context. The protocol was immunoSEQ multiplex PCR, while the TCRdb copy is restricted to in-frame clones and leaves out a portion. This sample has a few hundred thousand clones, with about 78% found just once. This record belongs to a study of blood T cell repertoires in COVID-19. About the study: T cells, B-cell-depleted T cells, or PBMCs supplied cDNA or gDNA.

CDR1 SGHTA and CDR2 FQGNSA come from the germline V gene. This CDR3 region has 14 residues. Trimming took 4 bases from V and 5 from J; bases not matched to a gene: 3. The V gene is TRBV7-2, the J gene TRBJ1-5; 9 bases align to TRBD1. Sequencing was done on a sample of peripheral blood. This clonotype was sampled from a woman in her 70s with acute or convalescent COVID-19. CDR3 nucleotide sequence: TGTGCCAGCAGCTCCGGACAGGGGTATCAGCCCCAGCATTTT. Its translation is CASSSGQGYQPQHF.